This T cell receptor beta chain was recorded in a study of T-cell memory formation after mild COVID-19. TCRdb reprocessed the 5' RACE reads via MiXCR and lists one record per CDR3 protein. Of tens of thousands of distinct CDR3 sequences listed, about a tenth were seen once; the top ten hold less than 1.5%. The V end lost 3 bases, the J end lost 4 bases, and 8 bases lay between the germline ends. The CDR3 is 12 amino acids. Per germline, CDR1 SGHDT and CDR2 YYEEEE. Sample: PBMCs or a T cell subset sorted from them (not recorded which). The V call is TRBV5-6, the J call TRBJ2-7; D gene uncertain. This TCR was sampled from a man aged 18-30 years who had mild COVID-19 (a few samples of this study predate the infection). Cell type and time point are not known. The chain's CDR3 is CASSWQTYEQYF. CDR3 in DNA: TGTGCCAGCAGCTGGCAGACATACGAGCAGTACTTC.